The source of this TCR beta chain is a study of cytomegalovirus exposure and HLA in healthy donors. A remark on this clone: Antigen unknown.

The CDR3 has 13 amino acids. J gave up 6 bases and V 5 bases, and 8 bases lay outside the gene matches. Germline CDR1 reads GTSNPN; CDR2 reads SVGIG (reference sequence). Use of 60 Vbeta and 13 Jbeta primers characterized the PCR. TCRdb's copy holds only in-frame clones and misses some; the assay was immunoSEQ multiplex PCR. The sample includes some 180,000 clones, around 80% of them seen just once. Study results and limitations: Most of the TCR beta V segments (in an earlier analysis) were productive either about 87% or about 30% of the time. Presence/absence analyses rested on an assumption that sequencing depth was roughly uniform across donors.

V and J are TRBV30 and TRBJ1-1; TRBD1 agrees at 8 bases. The TCR comes from a man aged 35-49 years in good health and CMV-seropositive. The sequencing input was PBMCs. CDR3: CAWDTGGTSEAFF. The DNA for the CDR3 is TGTGCCTGGGATACAGGGGGGACGTCTGAAGCTTTCTTT.